This TCR beta chain was retrieved from a study of blood T cell repertoires in COVID-19. Study background: T cells, B-cell-depleted T cells, or PBMCs supplied cDNA or gDNA.

Ages ranged from about 18 to 89 years, with residence in 24 US areas. In assigning cohorts, the study relied on participant-reported clinical history. Per the study methods: Amplifying reference gene primers gave estimates of nucleated cell counts. The data were produced by immunoSEQ multiplex PCR, yet TCRdb's version contains in-frame clones alone and is incomplete. Clone size and the V and J calls come from that table; the DNA yielded D and trimming. The sample carries fewer than 500,000 clones, around nine tenths recorded once. Germline V CDR1 and CDR2: SGHTA, FQGNSA. The V segment lost 5 bases and the J segment 2 bases; nucleotides outside the gene matches: 5. The CDR3 sequence is 16 residues long.

Material: PBMCs or T cells enriched from blood (not recorded which). The rearrangement links TRBV7-2 to TRBJ2-7; 14 nucleotides align to TRBD2. This clonotype was sampled from a woman aged 25 to 39 with acute COVID-19. As DNA, the CDR3 is TGTGCCAGCAGCCGGACTAGCGGGGGGTTCACCTACGAGCAGTACTTC. It yields the protein CASSRTSGGFTYEQYF.